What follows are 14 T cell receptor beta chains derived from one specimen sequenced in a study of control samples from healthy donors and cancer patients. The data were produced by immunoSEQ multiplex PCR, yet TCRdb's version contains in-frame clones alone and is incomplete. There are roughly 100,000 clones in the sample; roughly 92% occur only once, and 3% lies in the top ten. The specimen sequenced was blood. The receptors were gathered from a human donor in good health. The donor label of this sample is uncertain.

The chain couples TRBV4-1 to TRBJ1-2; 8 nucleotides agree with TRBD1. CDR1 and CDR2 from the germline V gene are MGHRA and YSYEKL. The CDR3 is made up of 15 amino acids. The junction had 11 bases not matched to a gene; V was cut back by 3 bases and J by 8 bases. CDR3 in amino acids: CASSQPTGERRGYTF. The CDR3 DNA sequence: TGCGCCAGCAGCCAGCCGACAGGGGAAAGGCGAGGCTACACCTTC.

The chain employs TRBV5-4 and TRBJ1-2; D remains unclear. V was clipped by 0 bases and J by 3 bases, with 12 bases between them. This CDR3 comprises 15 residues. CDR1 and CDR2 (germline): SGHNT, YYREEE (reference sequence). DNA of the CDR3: TGTGCCAGCAGCTTGGGGCAGGCCTCACACTATGGCTACACCTTC. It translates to CASSLGQASHYGYTF.

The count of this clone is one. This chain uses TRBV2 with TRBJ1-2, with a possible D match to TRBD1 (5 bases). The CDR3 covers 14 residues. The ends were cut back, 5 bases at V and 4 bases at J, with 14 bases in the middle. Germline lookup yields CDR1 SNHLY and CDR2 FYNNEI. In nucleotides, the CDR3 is TGTGCCAGCAGTTCCGGGGGATTCTTCTATGGCTACACCTTC. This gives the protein CASSSGGFFYGYTF.

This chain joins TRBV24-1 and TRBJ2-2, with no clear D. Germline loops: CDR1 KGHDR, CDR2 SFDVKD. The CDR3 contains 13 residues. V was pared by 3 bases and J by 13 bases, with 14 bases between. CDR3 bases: TGTGCCACCAGTGATATGGGCCACCTGGGGCTGTTTTTT. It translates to CATSDMGHLGLFF.

CDR3 nucleotides: TGTGCCAGCAGCTTACAGGGGCGGGAGCAGTACGTC. It translates to CASSLQGREQYV. The chain employs TRBV13 and TRBJ2-7, with D maybe TRBD1 (6 bases). CDR3 size: 12 residues. The V end lost 2 bases, the J end lost 7 bases, and 9 bases lay between the germline ends. Germline values: CDR1 PRHDT, CDR2 FYEKMQ (reference sequence).

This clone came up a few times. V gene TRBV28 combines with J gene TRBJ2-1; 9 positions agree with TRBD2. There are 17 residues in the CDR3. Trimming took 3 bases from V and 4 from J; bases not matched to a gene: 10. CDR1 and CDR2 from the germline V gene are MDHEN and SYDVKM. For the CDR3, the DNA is TGTGCCAGCAGTTTGCCGATTGGTAGCGGGGGTTACAATGAGCAGTTCTTC. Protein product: CASSLPIGSGGYNEQFF.

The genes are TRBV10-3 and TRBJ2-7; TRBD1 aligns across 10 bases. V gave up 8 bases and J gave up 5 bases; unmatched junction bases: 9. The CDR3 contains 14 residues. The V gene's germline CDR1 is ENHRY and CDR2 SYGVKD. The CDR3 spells CAIGAGTGANEQYF. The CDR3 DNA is TGTGCCATCGGGGCCGGGACAGGGGCAAACGAGCAGTACTTC.

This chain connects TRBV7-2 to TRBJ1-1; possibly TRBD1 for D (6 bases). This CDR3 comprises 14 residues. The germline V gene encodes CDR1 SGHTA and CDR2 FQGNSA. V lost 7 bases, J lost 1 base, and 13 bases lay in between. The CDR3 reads CASIRYRENTEAFF. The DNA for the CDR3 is TGTGCCAGCATCAGATACAGGGAGAACACTGAAGCTTTCTTT. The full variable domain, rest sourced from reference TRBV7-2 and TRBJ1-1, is GAGVSQSPSNKVTEKGKDVELRCDPISGHTALYWYRQSLGQGLEFLIYFQGNSAPDKSGLPSDRFSAERTGGSVSTLTIQRTQQEDSAVYLCASIRYRENTEAFFGQGTRLTVV.

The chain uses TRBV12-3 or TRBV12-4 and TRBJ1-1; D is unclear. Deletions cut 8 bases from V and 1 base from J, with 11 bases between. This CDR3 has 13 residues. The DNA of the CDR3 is TGTGCCAGCTCCTTGGGATGGAACACTGAAGCTTTCTTT. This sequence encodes CASSLGWNTEAFF.

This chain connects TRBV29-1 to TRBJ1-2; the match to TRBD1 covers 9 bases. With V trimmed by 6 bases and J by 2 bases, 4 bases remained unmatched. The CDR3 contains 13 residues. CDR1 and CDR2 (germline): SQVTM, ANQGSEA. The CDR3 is CSVPQGANYGYTF. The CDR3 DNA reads TGCAGCGTCCCACAGGGGGCGAACTATGGCTACACCTTC. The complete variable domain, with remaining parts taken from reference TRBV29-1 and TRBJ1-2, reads SAVISQKPSRDICQRGTSLTIQCQVDSQVTMMFWYRQQPGQSLTLIATANQGSEATYESGFVIDKFPISRPNLTFSTLTVSNMSPEDSSIYLCSVPQGANYGYTFGSGTRLTVV.

CDR3 sequence reads: CASGLGTYTEAFF. In DNA form, the CDR3 reads TGTGCTAGTGGTTTGGGGACATACACTGAAGCTTTCTTT. V usage is TRBV12-5 and J usage is TRBJ1-1; a possible D gene is TRBD1 (5 bases). This CDR3 is built from 13 residues. Trimming pared 1 base from V and 3 bases from J, leaving 6 bases between. In germline, CDR1 is LGHNT, CDR2 FRNRAP.

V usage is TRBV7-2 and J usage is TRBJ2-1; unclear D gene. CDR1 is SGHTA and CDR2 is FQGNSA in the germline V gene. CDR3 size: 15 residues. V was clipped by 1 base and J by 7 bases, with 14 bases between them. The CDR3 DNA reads TGTGCCAGCAGCTTAGGAGCTTTTTCGGGTAATGAGCAGTTCTTC. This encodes CASSLGAFSGNEQFF. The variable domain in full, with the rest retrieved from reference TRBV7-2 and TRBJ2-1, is GAGVSQSPSNKVTEKGKDVELRCDPISGHTALYWYRQSLGQGLEFLIYFQGNSAPDKSGLPSDRFSAERTGGSVSTLTIQRTQQEDSAVYLCASSLGAFSGNEQFFGPGTRLTVL.

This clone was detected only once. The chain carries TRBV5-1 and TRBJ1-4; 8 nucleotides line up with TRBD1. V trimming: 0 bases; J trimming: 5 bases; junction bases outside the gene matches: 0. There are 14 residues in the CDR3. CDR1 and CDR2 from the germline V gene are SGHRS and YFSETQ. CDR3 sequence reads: CASSLGTGNEKLFF. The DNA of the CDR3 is TGCGCCAGCAGCTTGGGGACAGGGAATGAAAAACTGTTTTTT.

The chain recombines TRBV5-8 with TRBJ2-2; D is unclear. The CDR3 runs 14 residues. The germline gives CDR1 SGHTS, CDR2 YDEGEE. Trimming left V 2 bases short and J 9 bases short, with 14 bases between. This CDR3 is CASSLPPGARELFF. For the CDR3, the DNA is TGTGCCAGCAGCTTACCCCCCGGTGCCCGGGAGCTGTTTTTT.